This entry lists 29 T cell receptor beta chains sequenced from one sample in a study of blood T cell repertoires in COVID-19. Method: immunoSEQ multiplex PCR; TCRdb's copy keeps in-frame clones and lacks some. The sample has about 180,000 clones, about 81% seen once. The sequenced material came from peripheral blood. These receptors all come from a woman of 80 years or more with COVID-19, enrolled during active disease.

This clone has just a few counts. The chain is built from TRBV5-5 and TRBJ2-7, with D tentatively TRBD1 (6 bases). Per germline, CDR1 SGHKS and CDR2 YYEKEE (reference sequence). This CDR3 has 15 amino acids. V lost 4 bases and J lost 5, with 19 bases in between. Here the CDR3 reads CASSLTGSVLNEQYF. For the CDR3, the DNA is TGTGCCAGCAGCCTCACAGGGTCTGTCCTCAACGAGCAGTACTTC. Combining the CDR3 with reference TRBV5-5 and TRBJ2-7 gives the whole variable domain DAGVTQSPTHLIKTRGQQVTLRCSPISGHKSVSWYQQVLGQGPQFIFQYYEKEERGRGNFPDRFSARQFPNYSSELNVNALLLGDSALYLCASSLTGSVLNEQYFGPGTRLTVT.

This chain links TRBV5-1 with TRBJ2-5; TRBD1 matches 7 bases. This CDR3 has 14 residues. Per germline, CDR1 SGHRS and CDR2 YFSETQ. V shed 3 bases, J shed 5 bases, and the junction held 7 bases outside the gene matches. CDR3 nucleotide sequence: TGCGCCAGCAGCTGGGACAGCCCGGGGGAGACCCAGTACTTC. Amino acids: CASSWDSPGETQYF.

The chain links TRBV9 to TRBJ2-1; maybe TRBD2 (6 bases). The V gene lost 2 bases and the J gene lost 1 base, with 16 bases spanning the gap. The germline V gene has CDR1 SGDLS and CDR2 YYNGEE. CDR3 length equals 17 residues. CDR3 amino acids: CASSVGGGSGSYNEQFF. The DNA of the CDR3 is TGTGCCAGCAGCGTTGGGGGTGGTAGCGGATCCTACAATGAGCAGTTCTTC.

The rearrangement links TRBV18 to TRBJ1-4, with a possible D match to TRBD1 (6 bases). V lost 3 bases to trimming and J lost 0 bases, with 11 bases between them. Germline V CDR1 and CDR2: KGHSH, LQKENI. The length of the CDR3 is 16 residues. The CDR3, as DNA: TGTGCCAGCTCACCGACAGGAGTAGCAACTAATGAAAAACTGTTTTTT. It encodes CASSPTGVATNEKLFF.

The CDR3 region has the DNA TGCGCCAGCAGCCATCCACGGAGGACTAGCGGGTGGGGGGCCCAAGATACGCAGTATTTT. Translated, it gives CASSHPRRTSGWGAQDTQYF. The genes are TRBV4-1 and TRBJ2-3; 11 bases are shared with TRBD2. V dropped 3 bases and J dropped 5; count of bases not matched to a gene: 19. Germline lookup yields CDR1 MGHRA and CDR2 YSYEKL. The CDR3 runs 20 residues.

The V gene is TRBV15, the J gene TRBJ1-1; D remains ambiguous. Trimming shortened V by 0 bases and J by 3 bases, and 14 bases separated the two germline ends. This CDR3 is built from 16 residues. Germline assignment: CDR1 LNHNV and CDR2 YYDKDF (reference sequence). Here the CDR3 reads CATSRDWGGRHTEAFF. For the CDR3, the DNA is TGTGCCACCAGCAGAGATTGGGGAGGCCGGCACACTGAAGCTTTCTTT.

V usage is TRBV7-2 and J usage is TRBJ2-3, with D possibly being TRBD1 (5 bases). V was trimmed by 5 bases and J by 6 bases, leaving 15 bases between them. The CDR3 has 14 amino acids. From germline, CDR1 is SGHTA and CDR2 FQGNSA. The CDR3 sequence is CASSLMLGADTQYF. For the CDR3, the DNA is TGTGCCAGCAGCCTTATGTTAGGGGCGGATACGCAGTATTTT.

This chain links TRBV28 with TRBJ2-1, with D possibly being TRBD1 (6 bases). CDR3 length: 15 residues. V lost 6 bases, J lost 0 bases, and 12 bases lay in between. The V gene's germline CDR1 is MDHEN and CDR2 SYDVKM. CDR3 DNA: TGTGCCAGCAGCCCCATCAGGGGCTCCTACAATGAGCAGTTCTTC. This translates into CASSPIRGSYNEQFF. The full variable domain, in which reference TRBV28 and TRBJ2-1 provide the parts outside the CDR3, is DVKVTQSSRYLVKRTGEKVFLECVQDMDHENMFWYRQDPGLGLRLIYFSYDVKMKEKGDIPEGYSVSREKKERFSLILESASTNQTSMYLCASSPIRGSYNEQFFGPGTRLTVL.

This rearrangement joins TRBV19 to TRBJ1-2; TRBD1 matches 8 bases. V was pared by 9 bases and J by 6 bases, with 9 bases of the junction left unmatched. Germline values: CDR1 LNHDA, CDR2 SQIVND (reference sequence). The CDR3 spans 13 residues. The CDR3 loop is CASRRTGPDGYTF. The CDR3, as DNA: TGTGCCAGCAGGAGGACAGGGCCGGATGGCTACACCTTC.

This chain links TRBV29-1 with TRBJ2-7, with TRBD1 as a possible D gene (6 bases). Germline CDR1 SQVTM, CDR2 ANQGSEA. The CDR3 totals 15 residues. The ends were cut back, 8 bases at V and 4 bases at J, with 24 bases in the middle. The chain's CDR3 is CSQTQRGGKGYEQYF. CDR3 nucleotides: TGCAGCCAAACACAGAGAGGGGGAAAAGGGTACGAGCAGTACTTC.

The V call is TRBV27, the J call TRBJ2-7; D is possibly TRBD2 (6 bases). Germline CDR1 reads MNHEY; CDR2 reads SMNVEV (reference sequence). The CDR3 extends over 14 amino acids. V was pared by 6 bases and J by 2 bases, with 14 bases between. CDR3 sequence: CASSPFGGAYEQYF. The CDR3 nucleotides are TGTGCCAGCAGCCCCTTCGGGGGTGCCTACGAGCAGTACTTC.

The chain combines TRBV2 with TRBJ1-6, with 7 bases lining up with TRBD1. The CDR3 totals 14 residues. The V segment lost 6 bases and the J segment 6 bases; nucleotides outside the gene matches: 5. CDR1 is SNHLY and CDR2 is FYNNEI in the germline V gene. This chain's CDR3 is CASRTGTANSPLHF. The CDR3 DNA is TGTGCCAGCAGAACCGGGACAGCTAATTCACCCCTCCACTTT.

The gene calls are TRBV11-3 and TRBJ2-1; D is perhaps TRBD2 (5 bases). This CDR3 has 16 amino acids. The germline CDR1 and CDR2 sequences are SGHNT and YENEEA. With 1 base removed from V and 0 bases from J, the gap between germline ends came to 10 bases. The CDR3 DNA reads TGTGCCAGCAGCTTAGTCACGGGAAGCTCCTACAATGAGCAGTTCTTC. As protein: CASSLVTGSSYNEQFF.

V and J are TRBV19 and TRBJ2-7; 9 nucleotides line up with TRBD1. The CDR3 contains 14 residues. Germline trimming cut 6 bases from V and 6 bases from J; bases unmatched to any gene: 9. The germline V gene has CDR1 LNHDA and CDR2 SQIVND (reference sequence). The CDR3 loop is CASREGTGRGEQYF. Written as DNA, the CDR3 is TGTGCCAGTAGGGAGGGGACAGGGAGAGGCGAGCAGTACTTC.

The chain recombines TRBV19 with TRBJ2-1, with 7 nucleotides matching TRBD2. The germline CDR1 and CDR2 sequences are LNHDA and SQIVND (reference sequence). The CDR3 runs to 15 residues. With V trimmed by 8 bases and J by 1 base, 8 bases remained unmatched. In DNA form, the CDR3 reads TGTGCCAGTCGGGAGGTTAGCGGGTCCTACAATGAGCAGTTCTTC. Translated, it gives CASREVSGSYNEQFF.

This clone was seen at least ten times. CDR3 protein: CASSWGQGSTEAFF. The CDR3 nucleotides read TGTGCCAGCAGCTGGGGACAGGGGAGCACTGAAGCTTTCTTT. V gene TRBV5-4 combines with J gene TRBJ1-1; TRBD1 matches 10 bases. This CDR3 spans 14 amino acids. Germline V lookup: CDR1 SGHNT, CDR2 YYREEE (reference sequence). V shed 3 bases, J shed 4 bases, and the junction held 3 bases outside the gene matches.

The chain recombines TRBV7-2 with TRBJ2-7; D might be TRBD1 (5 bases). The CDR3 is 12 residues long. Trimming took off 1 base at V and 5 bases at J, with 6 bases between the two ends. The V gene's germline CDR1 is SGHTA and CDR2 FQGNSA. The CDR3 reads CASSLEGDEQYF. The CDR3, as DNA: TGTGCCAGCAGCTTAGAAGGGGACGAGCAGTACTTC.

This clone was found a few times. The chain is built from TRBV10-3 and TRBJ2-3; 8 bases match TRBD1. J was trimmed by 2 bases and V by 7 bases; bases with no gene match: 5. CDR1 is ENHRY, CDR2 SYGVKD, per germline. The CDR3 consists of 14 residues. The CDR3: CAIKGQVFTDTQYF. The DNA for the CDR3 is TGTGCCATCAAGGGACAGGTCTTCACAGATACGCAGTATTTT.

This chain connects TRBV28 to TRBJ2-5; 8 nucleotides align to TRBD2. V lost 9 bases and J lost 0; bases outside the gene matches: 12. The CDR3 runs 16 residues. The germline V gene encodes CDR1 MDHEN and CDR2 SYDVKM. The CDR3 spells CASTKGSSGYQETQYF. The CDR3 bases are TGTGCCAGTACAAAGGGGTCTAGCGGGTACCAAGAGACCCAGTACTTC.

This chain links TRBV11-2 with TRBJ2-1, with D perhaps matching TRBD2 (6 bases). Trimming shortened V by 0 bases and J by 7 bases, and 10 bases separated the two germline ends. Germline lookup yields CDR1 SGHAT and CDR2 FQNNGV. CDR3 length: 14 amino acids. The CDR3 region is CASSLEGGANEQFF. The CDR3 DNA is TGTGCCAGCAGCTTAGAGGGCGGGGCTAATGAGCAGTTCTTC.

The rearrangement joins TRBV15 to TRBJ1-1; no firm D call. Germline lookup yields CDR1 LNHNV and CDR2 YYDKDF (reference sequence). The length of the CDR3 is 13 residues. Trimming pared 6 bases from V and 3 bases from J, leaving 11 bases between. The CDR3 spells CATSLTRDTEAFF. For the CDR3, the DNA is TGTGCCACCAGTTTGACTCGGGACACTGAAGCTTTCTTT.

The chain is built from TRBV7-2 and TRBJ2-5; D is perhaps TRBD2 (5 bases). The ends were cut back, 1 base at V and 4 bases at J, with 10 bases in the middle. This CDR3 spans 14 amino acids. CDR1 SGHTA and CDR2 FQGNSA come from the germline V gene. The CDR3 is CASSLDEGRETQYF. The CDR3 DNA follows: TGTGCCAGCAGCTTAGACGAGGGAAGAGAGACCCAGTACTTC.

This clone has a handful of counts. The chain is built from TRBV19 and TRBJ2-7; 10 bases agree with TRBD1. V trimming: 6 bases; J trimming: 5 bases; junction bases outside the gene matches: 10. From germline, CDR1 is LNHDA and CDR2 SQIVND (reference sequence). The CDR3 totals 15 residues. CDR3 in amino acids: CASSLSGTGVDEQYF. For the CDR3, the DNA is TGTGCCAGTAGCCTCTCCGGGACAGGGGTTGACGAGCAGTACTTC.

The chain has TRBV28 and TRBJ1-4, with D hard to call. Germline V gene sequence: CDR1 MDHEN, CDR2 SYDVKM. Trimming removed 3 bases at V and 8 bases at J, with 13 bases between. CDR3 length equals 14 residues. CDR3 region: CASSFPYRGEKLFF. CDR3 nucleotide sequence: TGTGCCAGCAGTTTCCCCTACCGCGGGGAAAAACTGTTTTTT.

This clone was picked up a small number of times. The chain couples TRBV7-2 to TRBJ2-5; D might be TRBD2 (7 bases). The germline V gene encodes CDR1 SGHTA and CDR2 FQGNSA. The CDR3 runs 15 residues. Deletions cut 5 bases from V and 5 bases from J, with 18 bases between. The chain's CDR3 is CASSPVGGGHETQYF. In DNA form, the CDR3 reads TGTGCCAGCAGCCCGGTGGGAGGGGGGCATGAGACCCAGTACTTC.

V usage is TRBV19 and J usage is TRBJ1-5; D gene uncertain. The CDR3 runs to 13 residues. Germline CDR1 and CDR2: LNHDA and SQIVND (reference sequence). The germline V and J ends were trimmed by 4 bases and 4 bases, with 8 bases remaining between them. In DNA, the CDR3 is TGTGCCAGTAGTAGAGGACTTAATCAGCCCCAGCATTTT. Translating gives CASSRGLNQPQHF.

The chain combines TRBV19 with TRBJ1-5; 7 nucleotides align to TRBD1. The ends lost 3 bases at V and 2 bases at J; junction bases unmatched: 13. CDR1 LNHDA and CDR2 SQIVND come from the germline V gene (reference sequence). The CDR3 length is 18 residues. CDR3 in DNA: TGTGCCAGTAGTATGAGAGGGGACAGCTCCGGGGGCAATCAGCCCCAGCATTTT. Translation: CASSMRGDSSGGNQPQHF.

CDR3 coding DNA: TGTGCCAGCAGTTTCGCGGGAGGGAGAGAGACCCAGTACTTC. Amino acid sequence: CASSFAGGRETQYF. The chain carries TRBV27 and TRBJ2-5; TRBD2 matches 9 bases. The germline CDR1 and CDR2 sequences are MNHEY and SMNVEV (reference sequence). V trimming: 3 bases; J trimming: 4 bases; junction bases outside the gene matches: 3. CDR3 length: 14 residues.

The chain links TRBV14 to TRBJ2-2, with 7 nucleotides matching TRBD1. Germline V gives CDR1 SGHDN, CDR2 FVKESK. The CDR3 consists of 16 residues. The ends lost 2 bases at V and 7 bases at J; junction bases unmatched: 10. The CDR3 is CASSQFRDSGGGELFF. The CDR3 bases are TGTGCCAGCAGCCAATTCCGGGACAGCGGTGGCGGGGAGCTGTTTTTT.